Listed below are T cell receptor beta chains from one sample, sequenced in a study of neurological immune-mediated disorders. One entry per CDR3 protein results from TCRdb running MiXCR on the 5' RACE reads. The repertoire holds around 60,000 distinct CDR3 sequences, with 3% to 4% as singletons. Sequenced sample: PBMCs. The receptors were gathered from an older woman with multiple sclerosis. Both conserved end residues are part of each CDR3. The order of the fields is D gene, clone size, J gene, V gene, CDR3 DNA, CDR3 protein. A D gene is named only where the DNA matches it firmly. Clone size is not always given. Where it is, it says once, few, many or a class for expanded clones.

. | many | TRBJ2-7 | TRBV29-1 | TGCAGCGCAAATGTACAGGGCTCCTACGAGCAGTACTTC | CSANVQGSYEQYF
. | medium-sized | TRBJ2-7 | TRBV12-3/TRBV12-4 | TGTGCCAGCAGTCCAGCGGTCTACGAGCAGTACTTC | CASSPAVYEQYF
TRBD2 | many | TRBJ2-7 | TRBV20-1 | TGCAGTGCGCGACTAGCGGCCTACGAGCAGTACTTC | CSARLAAYEQYF
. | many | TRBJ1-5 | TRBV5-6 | TGTGCCAGCAGCTCGGGGGCTACCAATCAGCCCCAGCATTTT | CASSSGATNQPQHF
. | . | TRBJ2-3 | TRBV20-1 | TGCAGTGCTAGTAGCACTAGCACAGATACGCAGTATTTT | CSASSTSTDTQYF
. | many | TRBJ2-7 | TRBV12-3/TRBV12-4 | TGTGCCAGCAGTTTATGGGGGGCTGCGCGCGAGCAGTACTTC | CASSLWGAAREQYF
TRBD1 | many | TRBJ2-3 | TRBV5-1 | TGCGCCAGCAGCTTGGAGGGACAGGATACGCAGTATTTT | CASSLEGQDTQYF
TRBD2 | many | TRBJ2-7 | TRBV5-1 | TGCGCCAGCAGCTTGACTAGCGGGAACTCCTACGAGCAGTACTTC | CASSLTSGNSYEQYF
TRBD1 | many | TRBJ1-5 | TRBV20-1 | TGCAGTGCTTGGGACAGACCCAATCAGCCCCAGCATTTT | CSAWDRPNQPQHF
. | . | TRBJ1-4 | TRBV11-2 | TGTGCCAGCAGCTCCACATACCGGGACATTATGTTTTTT | CASSSTYRDIMFF
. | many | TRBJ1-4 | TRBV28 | TGTGCCAGCAGTTTATTCCCCTGGAAGGTTGCAACTAATGAAAAACTGTTTTTT | CASSLFPWKVATNEKLFF
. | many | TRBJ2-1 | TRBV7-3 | TGTGCCAGCAGCATGGGGCCTTTGGTCACTGAGCAGTTCTTC | CASSMGPLVTEQFF
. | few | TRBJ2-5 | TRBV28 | TGTGCCAGCAGTTTTGTGGTTAGTAGGGGGACCGAACAAGAGACCCAGTACTTC | CASSFVVSRGTEQETQYF
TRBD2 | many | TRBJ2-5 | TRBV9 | TGTGCCAGCAGAAAAAAAGGACTAGCGGGAGGGAAAGAGACCCAGTACTTC | CASRKKGLAGGKETQYF
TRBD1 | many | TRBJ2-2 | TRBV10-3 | TGTGCCATCAGGGATACAAGACAGGGCGGCAACACCGGGGAGCTGTTTTTT | CAIRDTRQGGNTGELFF
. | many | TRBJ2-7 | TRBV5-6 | TGTGCCAGCAGCCATGATAACTACGAGCAGTACTTC | CASSHDNYEQYF
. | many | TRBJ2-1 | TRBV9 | TGTGCCAGCAGCGTAGCTTCCAGGAATGAGCAGTTCTTC | CASSVASRNEQFF
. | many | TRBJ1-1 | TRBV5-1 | TGCGCCAGCAGCTTGCCGCAGAACACTGAAGCTTTCTTT | CASSLPQNTEAFF
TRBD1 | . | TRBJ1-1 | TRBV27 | TGTGCCAGCAGTCAAGGGACAGGGGCGGACACTGAAGCTTTCTTT | CASSQGTGADTEAFF
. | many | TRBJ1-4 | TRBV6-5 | TGTGCCAGCAGTTTAACCACCTCGGGTGAAAAACTGTTTTTT | CASSLTTSGEKLFF
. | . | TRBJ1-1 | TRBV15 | TGTGCCACCAGCACAGGGTGGGGTACTGAAGCTTTCTTT | CATSTGWGTEAFF
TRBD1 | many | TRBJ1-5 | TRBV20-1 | TGCAGTGCTGGAGGGGGCCCGAATCAGCCCCAGCATTTT | CSAGGGPNQPQHF
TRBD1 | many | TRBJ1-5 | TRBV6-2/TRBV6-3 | TGTGCCAGCAGTTACTCGGAAGGGACAGGGGGGCAGCCCCAGCATTTT | CASSYSEGTGGQPQHF
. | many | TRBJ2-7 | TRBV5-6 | TGTGCCAGCAGCTTGACTATAAACCTATACGAGCAGTACTTC | CASSLTINLYEQYF
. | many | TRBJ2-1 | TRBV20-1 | TGCAGTGCCAATAGAGGGGGGAATTACAATGAGCAGTTCTTC | CSANRGGNYNEQFF
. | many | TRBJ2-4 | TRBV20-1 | TGCAGTGCCGTGCCAGGGTATACCCTAGTCAAAAACATTCAGTACTTC | CSAVPGYTLVKNIQYF
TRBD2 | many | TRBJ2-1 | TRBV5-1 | TGCGCCAGCAGCTTGGAAGGGCGGCGCGGGAGCTTCTACAATGAGCAGTTCTTC | CASSLEGRRGSFYNEQFF
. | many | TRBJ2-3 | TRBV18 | TGTGCCAGCTCGACTGGCACAGATACGCAGTATTTT | CASSTGTDTQYF
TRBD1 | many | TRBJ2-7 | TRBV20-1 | TGCAGTGCTAGAGCATCGGGACAGGGAGCCTACGAGCAGTACTTC | CSARASGQGAYEQYF
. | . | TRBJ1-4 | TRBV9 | TGTGCCAGCAGCGTTTCTGGGGCCCGGGTTGAAAAACTGTTTTTT | CASSVSGARVEKLFF
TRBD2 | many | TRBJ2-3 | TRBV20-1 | TGCAGTGCTAGGGTCGGGGGGGATGAGACAGATACGCAGTATTTT | CSARVGGDETDTQYF
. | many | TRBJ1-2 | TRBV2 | TGTGCCAGCAGTGAACTGGGGAGCCCCGGTGGCTACACCTTC | CASSELGSPGGYTF
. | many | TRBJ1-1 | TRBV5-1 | TGCGCCAGCAGCTATAGGGTGAACACTGAAGCTTTCTTT | CASSYRVNTEAFF
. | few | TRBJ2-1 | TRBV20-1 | TGCAGTGCCACAGGAGTGGGAGGCTGGAACGATGAGCAGTTCTTC | CSATGVGGWNDEQFF
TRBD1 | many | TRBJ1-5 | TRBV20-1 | TGCAGTGCCCGGACAGGGACGCGAAATCAGCCCCAGCATTTT | CSARTGTRNQPQHF
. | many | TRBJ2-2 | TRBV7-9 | TGTGCCAGCAGCCGCCGGCGGGGCCCCGGGGAGCTGTTTTTT | CASSRRRGPGELFF
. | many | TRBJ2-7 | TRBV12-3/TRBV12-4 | TGTGCCAGCGGACTCCGGGACTTCTACGAGCAGTACTTC | CASGLRDFYEQYF
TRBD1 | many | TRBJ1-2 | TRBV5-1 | TGCGCCAGCAGCTCGACTCCGGGACAGGGCGAATCTAACTATGGCTACACCTTC | CASSSTPGQGESNYGYTF
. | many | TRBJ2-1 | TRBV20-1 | TGCAGCGCCCCGGAGGACCTGTTCAACAATGAGCAGTTCTTC | CSAPEDLFNNEQFF
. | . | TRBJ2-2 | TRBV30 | TGTGCCTGGGGACAGTACGAGCTGTTTTTT | CAWGQYELFF
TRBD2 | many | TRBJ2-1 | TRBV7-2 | TGTGCCAGCAGCTCTCGACTAGCGGGGGCTTACAATGAGCAGTTCTTC | CASSSRLAGAYNEQFF
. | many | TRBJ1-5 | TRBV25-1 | TGTGCCAGCAGCCCCTTTTTCTCGGCCCAGCCCCAGCATTTT | CASSPFFSAQPQHF
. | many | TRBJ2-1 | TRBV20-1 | TGCAGTGCTATCGCTGTTCTTTACAATGAGCAGTTCTTC | CSAIAVLYNEQFF
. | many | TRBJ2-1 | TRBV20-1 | TGCAGTGCCCCCAGCCCGGTCAATGAGCAGTTCTTC | CSAPSPVNEQFF
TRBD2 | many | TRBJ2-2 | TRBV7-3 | TGTGCCAGCAGCTTAGCCCCTAGCGGGGGCCGGGGGACCGGGGAGCTGTTTTTT | CASSLAPSGGRGTGELFF
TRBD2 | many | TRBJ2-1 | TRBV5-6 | TGTGCCAGCAGCTTGGCCACTAGCGGGGTATCAAGTGAGCAGTTCTTC | CASSLATSGVSSEQFF
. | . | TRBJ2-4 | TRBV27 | TGTGCCAGCAGTCTCATCCGGGGCCCGGCACAGTACTTC | CASSLIRGPAQYF
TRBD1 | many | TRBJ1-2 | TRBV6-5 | TGTGCCAGCAAGGCCGGGACAGGCGTTAACTATGGCTACACCTTC | CASKAGTGVNYGYTF
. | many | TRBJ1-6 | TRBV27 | TGTGCCAGCAGTTCGGAGAGCTCCTATAATTCACCCCTCCACTTT | CASSSESSYNSPLHF
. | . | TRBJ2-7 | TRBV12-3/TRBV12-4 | TGTGCCAGCAGCCCCACAGGGCTTTACGAGCAGTACTTC | CASSPTGLYEQYF
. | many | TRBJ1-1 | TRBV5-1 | TGCGCCAGCATGAAAACGGGGAACACTGAAGCTTTCTTT | CASMKTGNTEAFF
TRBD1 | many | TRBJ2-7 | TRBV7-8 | TGTGCCAGCAGCTTAGAGACAGGGAAGGCGAACTTC | CASSLETGKANF
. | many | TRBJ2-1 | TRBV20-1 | TGCAGTGCTGTAGGGGTCTCGATTTCCTACAATGAGCAGTTCTTC | CSAVGVSISYNEQFF